The rows below give T cell receptor beta chains drawn from one sample of a study of blood T cell repertoires in COVID-19. The protocol was immunoSEQ multiplex PCR, while the TCRdb copy is restricted to in-frame clones and leaves out a portion. Of 300,000 or so clones listed, about 89% are singletons. Sequenced input: peripheral blood. The origin of the receptors is a man between 18 and 29 years old who had recovered from COVID-19. CDR3s include the opening cysteine and the closing phenylalanine or tryptophan. D genes are given only for firm matches. The listing skips clone size in some rows; elsewhere it reads once, few, many or a size class.

TRBV5-1	.	TRBJ2-2	.	CASSFLAASNTGELFF	TGCGCCAGCAGCTTTCTGGCGGCTTCAAACACCGGGGAGCTGTTTTTT
TRBV27	.	TRBJ2-7	.	CASSLRTSYLYEQYF	TGTGCCAGCAGTTTACGGACATCCTATTTATACGAGCAGTACTTC
TRBV18	.	TRBJ2-7	TRBD1	CASSPGQGFSYEQYF	TGTGCCAGCTCACCGGGACAGGGATTCTCCTACGAGCAGTACTTC
TRBV7-9	.	TRBJ2-7	.	CASTGISGLSYEQYF	TGTGCCAGCACGGGGATCAGCGGATTATCCTACGAGCAGTACTTC
TRBV5-1	.	TRBJ1-1	.	CASSLRRDTEAFF	TGCGCCAGCAGCTTAAGGCGGGATACTGAAGCTTTCTTT
TRBV27	.	TRBJ2-1	TRBD2	CASSLWGTSGRTYNEQFF	TGTGCCAGCAGTTTATGGGGGACTAGCGGGAGGACCTACAATGAGCAGTTCTTC
TRBV6-5	.	TRBJ2-6	.	CASRGGDSGANVLTF	TGTGCCAGCAGAGGGGGGGACTCTGGGGCCAACGTCCTGACTTTC
TRBV18	.	TRBJ2-1	TRBD2	CASSPLTVAGVLYNEQFF	TGTGCCAGCTCACCACTAACGGTAGCGGGGGTCCTCTACAATGAGCAGTTCTTC
TRBV19	.	TRBJ1-5	.	CASSISDQEVGQPQHF	TGTGCCAGTAGTATCTCGGATCAGGAGGTGGGGCAGCCCCAGCATTTT
TRBV18	.	TRBJ2-7	TRBD2	CASSPTGTILYEQYF	TGTGCCAGCTCACCAACCGGGACTATTTTATACGAGCAGTACTTC
TRBV5-1	few	TRBJ1-3	.	CASSSQGSGNTIYF	TGCGCCAGCAGCTCTCAGGGCTCTGGAAACACCATATATTTT
TRBV19	.	TRBJ1-5	TRBD1	CASSQGALQPQHF	TGTGCCAGTAGTCAGGGGGCGCTTCAGCCCCAGCATTTT
TRBV29-1	.	TRBJ2-7	.	CSVEEGTTSSYEQYF	TGCAGCGTTGAAGAGGGTACGACTAGCTCCTACGAGCAGTACTTC
TRBV6-5	.	TRBJ2-7	TRBD1	CASRGTGVYEQYF	TGTGCCAGCAGGGGGACAGGAGTCTACGAGCAGTACTTC
TRBV4-1	.	TRBJ2-2	TRBD2	CASSPSRGGGGTGELFF	TGCGCCAGCAGCCCGTCCCGCGGCGGGGGGGGCACCGGGGAGCTGTTTTTT
TRBV28	.	TRBJ2-3	.	CASSSSGTDTQYF	TGTGCCAGCAGTTCCTCAGGGACAGATACGCAGTATTTT
TRBV5-1	.	TRBJ1-1	.	CASRTGGRTEAFF	TGCGCCAGCCGAACAGGTGGGAGGACTGAAGCTTTCTTT
TRBV6-5	.	TRBJ2-5	.	CASAGTPQETQYF	TGTGCCAGCGCTGGGACTCCCCAAGAGACCCAGTACTTC
TRBV6-2/TRBV6-3	few	TRBJ2-2	TRBD1	CASSPLIMDRAAGELFF	TGTGCCAGCAGTCCCTTAATAATGGACAGGGCGGCCGGGGAGCTGTTTTTT
TRBV11-3	.	TRBJ2-1	TRBD1	CASSMGQGLNEQFF	TGTGCCAGCAGTATGGGACAGGGGTTAAATGAGCAGTTCTTC
TRBV6-6	.	TRBJ1-2	TRBD1	CASSLTPIGTVHYGYTF	TGTGCCAGCAGTCTTACTCCCATAGGGACAGTCCACTATGGCTACACCTTC
TRBV2	.	TRBJ1-6	TRBD1	CASRDRLGYSPLHF	TGTGCCAGCAGGGACAGGTTGGGGTATTCACCCCTCCACTTT
TRBV7-9	.	TRBJ2-3	.	CASSAPGLALTDTQYF	TGTGCCAGCAGCGCCCCAGGGCTAGCGCTAACAGATACGCAGTATTTT
TRBV18	.	TRBJ2-7	.	CASSLKTRAPYEQYF	TGTGCCAGCTCACTGAAGACTAGGGCGCCCTACGAGCAGTACTTC
TRBV6-2/TRBV6-3	.	TRBJ2-7	TRBD1	CASSFGQGSYEQYF	TGTGCCAGCAGTTTCGGACAGGGTTCCTACGAGCAGTACTTC
TRBV14	.	TRBJ2-5	TRBD2	CASSARRAGVTRTQYF	TGTGCCAGCAGCGCCCGTCGGGCGGGGGTGACACGGACCCAGTACTTC
TRBV18	.	TRBJ2-2	.	CASSPPAKTGELFF	TGTGCCAGCTCACCACCGGCAAAGACCGGGGAGCTGTTTTTT
TRBV6-5	.	TRBJ1-2	.	CASRAPNYGYTF	TGTGCCAGCAGGGCTCCTAACTATGGCTACACCTTC
TRBV21-1	few	TRBJ2-1	.	CASSKVRDEQFF	TGTGCCAGCAGCAAAGTTCGGGATGAGCAGTTCTTC
TRBV6-5	.	TRBJ1-1	.	CASSYIANTEAFF	TGTGCCAGCAGTTATATAGCGAACACTGAAGCTTTCTTT
TRBV7-9	.	TRBJ1-1	.	CASGSDTNTEAFF	TGTGCCAGCGGCAGTGATACGAACACTGAAGCTTTCTTT
TRBV27	.	TRBJ2-1	.	CASSPKNLARLDNEQFF	TGTGCCAGCAGTCCGAAAAACCTAGCGCGTCTCGACAATGAGCAGTTCTTC
TRBV27	few	TRBJ1-6	.	CASNRDGNSPLHF	TGTGCCAGCAACAGGGACGGTAATTCACCCCTCCACTTT
TRBV29-1	.	TRBJ1-1	TRBD1	CSVCDGGQPNTEAFF	TGCAGCGTATGTGACGGGGGACAGCCGAACACTGAAGCTTTCTTT
TRBV11-2	.	TRBJ2-7	.	CASTFLGVLEQYF	TGTGCCAGCACCTTTCTCGGGGTACTCGAGCAGTACTTC
TRBV11-2	.	TRBJ1-6	.	CASSLYPGNSYNSPLHF	TGTGCCAGCAGCTTATATCCTGGCAACTCCTATAATTCACCCCTCCACTTT
TRBV28	.	TRBJ1-6	TRBD1	CASSPGQGLNSPLHF	TGTGCCAGCAGTCCCGGACAGGGGCTTAATTCACCCCTCCACTTT
TRBV7-8	.	TRBJ1-2	.	CASSLGREDGYTF	TGTGCCAGCAGCCTAGGGAGGGAGGATGGCTACACCTTC
TRBV12-3/TRBV12-4	few	TRBJ2-3	.	CASSLAVDTQYF	TGTGCCAGCAGTTTGGCCGTAGATACGCAGTATTTT
TRBV2	once	TRBJ1-6	.	CASSPQGRGSGSPLHF	TGTGCCAGCAGCCCTCAAGGAAGAGGGAGCGGTTCACCCCTCCACTTT
TRBV6-5	.	TRBJ2-7	.	CASRNSYEQYF	TGTGCCAGCAGAAACAGCTACGAGCAGTACTTC
TRBV2	.	TRBJ1-2	.	CASSLTGDFLF	TGTGCCAGCAGTCTGACAGGAGATTTCCTCTTC
TRBV5-1	.	TRBJ1-2	.	CASGQPGSYGYTF	TGCGCCAGCGGACAGCCGGGTTCCTATGGCTACACCTTC
TRBV4-1	few	TRBJ2-7	.	CASSQGTTGYYEQYF	TGCGCCAGCAGCCAGGGGACAACCGGATACTACGAGCAGTACTTC
TRBV19	.	TRBJ1-5	.	CASSMSRGTQVGQPQHF	TGTGCCAGTAGTATGAGCAGGGGAACCCAGGTGGGCCAGCCCCAGCATTTT
TRBV18	.	TRBJ2-7	.	CASSSETYEQYF	TGTGCCAGCTCTTCTGAGACCTACGAGCAGTACTTC
TRBV10-3	.	TRBJ1-6	.	CAISETGGSPLHF	TGTGCCATCAGTGAAACGGGGGGGTCACCCCTCCACTTT